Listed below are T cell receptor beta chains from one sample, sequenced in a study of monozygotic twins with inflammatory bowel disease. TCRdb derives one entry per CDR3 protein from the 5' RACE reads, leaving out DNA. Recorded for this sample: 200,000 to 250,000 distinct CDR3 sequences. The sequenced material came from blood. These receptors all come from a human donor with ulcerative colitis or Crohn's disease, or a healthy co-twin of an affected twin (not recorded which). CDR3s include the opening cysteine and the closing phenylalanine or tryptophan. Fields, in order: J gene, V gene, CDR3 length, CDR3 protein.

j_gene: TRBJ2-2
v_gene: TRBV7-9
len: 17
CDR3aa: CASSSDRAAPNTGELFF

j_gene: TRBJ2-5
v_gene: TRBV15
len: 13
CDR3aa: CATTRGPEETQYF

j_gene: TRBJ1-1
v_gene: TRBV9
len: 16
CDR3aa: CASSVMGDRRDTEAFF

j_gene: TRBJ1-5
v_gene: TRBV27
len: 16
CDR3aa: CASRISGTGFNQPQHF

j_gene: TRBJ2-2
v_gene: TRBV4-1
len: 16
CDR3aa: CASSQDRGVRAGELFF

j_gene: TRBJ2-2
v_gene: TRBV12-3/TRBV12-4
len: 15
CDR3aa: CASSLDRVDTGELFF

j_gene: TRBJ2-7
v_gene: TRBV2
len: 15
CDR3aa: CASSSEAGPTYEQYF

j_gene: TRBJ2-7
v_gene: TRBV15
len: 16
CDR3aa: CATSRGLLITTYEQYF

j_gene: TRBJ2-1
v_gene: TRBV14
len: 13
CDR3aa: CASSPTPKSEQFF

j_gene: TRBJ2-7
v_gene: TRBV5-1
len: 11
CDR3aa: CASSEYSRQYF

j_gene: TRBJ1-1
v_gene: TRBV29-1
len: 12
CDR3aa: CSVVGRNTEAFF

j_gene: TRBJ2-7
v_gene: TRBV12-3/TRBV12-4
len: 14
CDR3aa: CASSSRGTSYEQYF

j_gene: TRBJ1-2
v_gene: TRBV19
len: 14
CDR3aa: CASSIGLGRSGYTF

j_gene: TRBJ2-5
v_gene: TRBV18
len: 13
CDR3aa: CASSPNSEETQYF

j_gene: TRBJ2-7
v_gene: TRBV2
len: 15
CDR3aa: CASSEGRTTAYEQYF

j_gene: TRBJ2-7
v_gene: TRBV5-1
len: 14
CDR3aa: CASSLDQEYYEQYF

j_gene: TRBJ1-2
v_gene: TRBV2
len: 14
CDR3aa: CASNPLFGPYGYTF

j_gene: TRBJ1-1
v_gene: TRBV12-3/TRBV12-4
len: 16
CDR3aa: CASSFPSRDRRAGAFF

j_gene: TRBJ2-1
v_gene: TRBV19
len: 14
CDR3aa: CASTIRADYNEQFF

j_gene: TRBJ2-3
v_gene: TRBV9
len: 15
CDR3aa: CASSVLAGSGDTQYF

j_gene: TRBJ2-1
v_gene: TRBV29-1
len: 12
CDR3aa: CSLLAGYNEQFF

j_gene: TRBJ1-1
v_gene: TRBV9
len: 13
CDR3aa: CASSVRDSGRAFF

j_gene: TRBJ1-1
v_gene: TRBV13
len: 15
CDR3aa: CASSRARGTETEAFF

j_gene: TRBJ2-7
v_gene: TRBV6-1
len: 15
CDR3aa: CASSLVQGAGYEQYF

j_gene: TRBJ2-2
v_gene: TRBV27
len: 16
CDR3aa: CASSLTAQGGVGELFF

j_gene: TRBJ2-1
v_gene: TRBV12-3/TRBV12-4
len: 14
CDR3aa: CASSLTGTSNEQFF

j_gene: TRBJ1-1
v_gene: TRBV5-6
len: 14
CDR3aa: CASSLGTGVTEAFF

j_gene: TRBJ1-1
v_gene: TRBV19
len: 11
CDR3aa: CASSIGTGAFF